This TCR beta chain originates from a study of blood T cell repertoires in COVID-19. Study information: Samples representing acute and convalescent COVID-19 were sourced from the United States, Italy and Spain. T cells, B-cell-depleted T cells, or PBMCs provided the cDNA or gDNA that served as material.

As processed by the authors: Nucleated cell number was recorded as an estimate derived from reference gene primer amplification. Produced via immunoSEQ multiplex PCR; TCRdb's table is partial and in-frame only. That table supplies the V and J calls and clone size; D and trimming were determined from the DNA. The sample has tens of thousands of clones, 80% to 85% seen once. Seattle patients were enrolled while actively infected and followed longitudinally. This receptor was identified in a man aged 25 to 45 with COVID-19, enrolled during active disease. The material sequenced was peripheral blood.

The CDR3 is CASSPRAAYNEQFF. CDR3 sequence (DNA): TGTGCCAGCAGTCCACGTGCGGCCTACAATGAGCAGTTCTTC. The chain is built from TRBV27 and TRBJ2-1; D is uncertain. The CDR3 runs to 14 residues. Between the trimmed V and J ends, which lost 5 bases and 2 bases, there was a span of 10 bases. The germline gives CDR1 MNHEY, CDR2 SMNVEV (reference sequence).